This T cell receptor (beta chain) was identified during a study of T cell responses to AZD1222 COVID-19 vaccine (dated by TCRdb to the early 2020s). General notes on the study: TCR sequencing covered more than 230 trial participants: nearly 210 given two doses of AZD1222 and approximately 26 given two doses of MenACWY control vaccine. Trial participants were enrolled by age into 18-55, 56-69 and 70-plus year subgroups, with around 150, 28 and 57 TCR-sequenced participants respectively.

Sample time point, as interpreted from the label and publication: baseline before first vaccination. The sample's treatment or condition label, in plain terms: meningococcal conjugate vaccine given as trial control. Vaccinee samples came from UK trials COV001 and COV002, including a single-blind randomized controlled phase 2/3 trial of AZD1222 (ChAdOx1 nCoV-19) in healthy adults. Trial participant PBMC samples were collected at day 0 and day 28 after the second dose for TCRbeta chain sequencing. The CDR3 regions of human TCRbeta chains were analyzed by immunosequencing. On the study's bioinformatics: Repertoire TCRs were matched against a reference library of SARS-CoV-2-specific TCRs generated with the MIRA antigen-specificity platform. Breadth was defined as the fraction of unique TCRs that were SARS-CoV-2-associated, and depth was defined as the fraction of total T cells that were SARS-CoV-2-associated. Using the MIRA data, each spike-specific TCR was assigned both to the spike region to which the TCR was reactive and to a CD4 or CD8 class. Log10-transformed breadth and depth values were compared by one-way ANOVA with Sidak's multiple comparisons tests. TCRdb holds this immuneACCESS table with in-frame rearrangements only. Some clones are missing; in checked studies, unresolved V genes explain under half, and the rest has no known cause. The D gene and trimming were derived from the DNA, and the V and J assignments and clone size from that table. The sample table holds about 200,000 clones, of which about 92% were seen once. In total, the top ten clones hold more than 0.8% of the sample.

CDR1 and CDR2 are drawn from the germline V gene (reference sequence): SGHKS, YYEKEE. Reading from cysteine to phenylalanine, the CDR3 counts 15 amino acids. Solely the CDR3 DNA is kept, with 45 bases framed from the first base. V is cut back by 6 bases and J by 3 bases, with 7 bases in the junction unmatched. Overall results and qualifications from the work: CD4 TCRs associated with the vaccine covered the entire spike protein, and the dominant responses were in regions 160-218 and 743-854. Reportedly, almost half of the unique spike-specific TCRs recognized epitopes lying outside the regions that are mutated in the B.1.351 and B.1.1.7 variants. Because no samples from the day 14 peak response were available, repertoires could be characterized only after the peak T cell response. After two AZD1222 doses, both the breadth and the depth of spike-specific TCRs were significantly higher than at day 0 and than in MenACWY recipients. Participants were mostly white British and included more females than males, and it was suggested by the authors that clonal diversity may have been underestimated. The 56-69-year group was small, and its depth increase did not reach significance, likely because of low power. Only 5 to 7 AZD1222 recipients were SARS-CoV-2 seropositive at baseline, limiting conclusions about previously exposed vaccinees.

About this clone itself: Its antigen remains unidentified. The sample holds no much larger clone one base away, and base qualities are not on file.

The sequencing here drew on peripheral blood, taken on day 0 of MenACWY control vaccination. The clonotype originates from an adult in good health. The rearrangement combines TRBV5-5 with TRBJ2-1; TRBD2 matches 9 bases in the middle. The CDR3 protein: CASTAGGASYNEQFF. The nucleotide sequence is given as TGTGCCAGCACTGCGGGGGGGGCCAGCTACAATGAGCAGTTCTTC.